The source of this T cell receptor beta chain is a study of T-cell memory formation after mild COVID-19 (dated by TCRdb to the early 2020s). Regarding the complete study: TCR sequence clusters from the two donors were found to be largely donor specific. Longitudinal TCRalpha and TCRbeta repertoire sequencing tracked T-cell clones expanding and contracting after mild COVID-19 in a couple of donors. Two young, previously healthy adult volunteers made up the cohort, one male and one female. What the authors observed across the whole study: Contracting CD4+ clones were found mainly in CM and EM memory subsets, while CD8+ clones were enriched in EMRA. The second-wave clones that peaked on day 37 were not confirmed to be SARS-CoV-2 specific. The detection of some responding clones in pre-infection memory suggests that pre-existing cross-reactive memory T cells joined the SARS-CoV-2 response. Only a couple of mild cases were covered in the study, and larger cohorts including severe cases with pre-infection samples were considered necessary. Balanced CD4/CD8 phenotypes were observed for clones contracting from day 15 to 85, whereas a bias towards CD4+ was observed for a second wave of clones expanding from day 15 to 37.

Ends trimmed: V by 6 bases, J by 0 bases; bases unmatched to a gene: 8. CDR1 is given as MNHEY and CDR2 as SVGAGI, both from the germline V gene. Reading from cysteine to phenylalanine, the CDR3 counts 15 amino acids. Kept here is only the CDR3 DNA, which spans 45 bases and is read in frame from base 1. Sequenced using an Illumina NovaSeq 6000. TCRalpha and TCRbeta cDNA libraries were constructed by 5'RACE with constant-segment primers, with sample barcodes and unique molecular identifiers being introduced. Trizol reagent was used to extract RNA from every sample. The libraries were amplified in two PCR steps, and the second step added a second sample barcode and Illumina TruSeq adapters. Sequencing of libraries was performed on an Illumina NovaSeq with 2 x 150 bp paired-end reads. Per the original workflow: The reads were demultiplexed and collapsed into UMI-guided consensus sequences using migec v1.2.7. With mixcr v2.1.11, UMI consensuses were aligned to TRA and TRB V and J templates and assembled into clonotypes. Expanded or contracted clonotypes were those called significant by both edgeR and NoisET, with noise models trained on biological replicates. For edgeR calls, a false discovery rate-adjusted p below 0.01 and a log2 fold-change threshold of 1 were applied. As an exploratory analysis of dynamics, max-normalized trajectories of the 1000 most abundant clonotypes were examined with PCA combined with hierarchical clustering. The CD4 or CD8 phenotype of responding clones was assigned using the separately sequenced CD4+ and CD8+ repertoires. TCRdb reworked the public reads: Q25 trimming with fastp, MiXCR clone assembly, productive beta chains retained. Rows with one shared CDR3 protein collapse into an entry with the most common genes and DNA. For this entry, the V and J calls and clone size follow TCRdb and not the study's own pipeline. The sample table contains some 180,000 distinct CDR3 sequences; only one count was recorded for around 18% of them. Roughly 3.9% of the sample comes from the top ten.

The sample holds one count of this clonotype. No cognate antigen has been identified for it. Base-call qualities are not available, and no considerably larger clone is one nucleotide away. Ficoll-Paque density gradient centrifugation was the method used to isolate PBMCs. This clonotype was obtained from a man younger than 30 who had mild COVID-19 (a few samples of this study predate the infection). The sample titles of this study are shuffled in the database, so cell type and time point are left out; the donor was told from shared clones. The sample consisted of PBMCs or a T cell subset sorted from them (not recorded which). The rearrangement combines TRBV6-5 with TRBJ2-7; TRBD2 matches 7 bases in the middle. The nucleotide sequence is given as TGTGCCAGCAGGTCCCCCGGGGGGAGCTCCTACGAGCAGTACTTC. Translated, this is CASRSPGGSSYEQYF.